This T cell receptor (beta chain) comes out of a study of shared clonotypes between healthy human individuals (dated by TCRdb to 2020 to 2021). For context, the study as a whole: The cohort included three men and a couple of women between 18 and 49 years of age. For each donor, three plates each were used for CD4 naive and CD4 memory, two plates were used for CD8 naive, and one plate was used for CD8 memory. The study deeply sequenced blood TCR repertoires of five healthy adults to estimate repertoire size and the extent of clonotype sharing between individuals. To increase sequencing depth and limit assay-specific biases, TCR repertoire library preparation and sequencing were carried out by different laboratories using diverse techniques. Each donor's leukapheresis produced roughly between about 0.9 and 9.5 billion PBMCs.

Beyond this particular receptor, the publication reports: Pairwise subsampling indicated that sequencing depth was expected to affect the degree of clonotype sharing among donors. Incomplete sequencing was indicated by rarefaction of sorted-subset datasets, despite the large sequencing depth. Clonotypes shared by all four sorted-subset donors showed higher generation probabilities than non-shared clonotypes. Larger estimated clonotype richness was generally found for naive subsets than for memory subsets. Because the study included a small number of donors, the genetic and exposure-history diversity represented was limited. Sampling was limited to blood, and TCR repertoires in tissue likely differ from TCR repertoires in blood. Around 5% of naive CD4, 3.5% of naive CD8, approximately 2% of memory CD4, and 0.4% of memory CD8 clonotypes were shared across a few donors.

Using the deep immunoSEQ assay, multiplex PCR amplified TCR CDR3 regions from genomic DNA. Extracted genomic DNA from each cell subset was spread evenly across all wells of several immunoSEQ 96-well plates, with each plate serving as a replicate. For sorted subsets, approximately 200 ng of genomic DNA, equivalent to roughly 30,000 T cell genomes, went into each replicate PCR. The purified libraries were quantified using a Qubit 3.0 fluorometer, sized with a Bioanalyzer 2100, and then quantified again using the KAPA Library Quantification kit. Every immunoSEQ 96-well plate was sequenced on a dedicated single-read 150-cycle Illumina NextSeq 550 flow cell. The original pipeline was this. Because only junctional sequences without quality scores were contained in the immunoSEQ output, filtering matching that applied to full-length reads could not be performed. Sequences were annotated with PyIR, a Python wrapper for IgBLAST v1.9, and V/J genes and CDR3 were assigned using IMGT germline references. Reads with weak V/J assignments (E-value above 1e-6), missing CDR3, stop codons, out-of-frame junctions, or ambiguous translated residues were removed. A V3J clonotype was defined by an identical inferred V gene, J gene, and CDR3 amino acid sequence. Percentage overlap between repertoires was computed as shared unique clonotypes divided by the size of the smaller repertoire. Richness of each repertoire was evaluated using RTK rarefaction, the Chao1 estimator, and Recon v2.1 estimates of unobserved clonotypes. For all TCRbeta clonotypes obtained by the gDNA method from four donors, generation probabilities were computed with OLGA. As stored in TCRdb, this immuneACCESS dataset retains in-frame rearrangements with V and J assigned. A fraction of the clones does not appear; measured against another copy, unresolved V genes explain less than half of the discrepancy, and the remainder lacks a known reason. D and trimming come from the DNA, and the V and J calls and clone size come from that table. In all, the sample holds 950,000 to 1,300,000 clones, and 65% to 75% of those were seen once. The ten largest clones represent nearly 1.5% of the sample.

This clone was found a few times. Its recognized antigen is unknown. No base qualities exist here, and no much larger clone lies one base off it. In the germline V gene, CDR1 corresponds to MGHDK and CDR2 to SYGVNS. V is cut by 5 bases and J by 10 bases, and the space between the germline ends is 23 bases. From its cysteine to its phenylalanine, the CDR3 spans 15 amino acids. The sequence is cut down to CDR3 DNA, 45 bases in frame from base 1. The donors were healthy, HIV-negative adults who had no recently reported acute infections or vaccinations. Only Caucasian adults living in Nashville, Tennessee, USA were represented among the donors. CD4+ T cells were enriched through magnetic negative selection, after which naive cells were positively selected on CD45RA and the remaining negative fraction served as the memory subset. Blood was collected by leukapheresis, and PBMCs were isolated by Ficoll-Histopaque density gradient centrifugation and then cryopreserved in liquid nitrogen vapor phase. Purity and quantity of every magnetically sorted T cell population were checked by analytical flow cytometry. Each sorted fraction had its genomic DNA isolated and then quantified by UV absorbance on a Nanodrop 2000c.

Sequencing input: memory CD4+ T cells sorted from blood. This sample's cell subset or site label indicates: CD45RA-negative fraction. Here the chain combines TRBV25-1 and TRBJ1-1; TRBD1 is a weak D gene call, 6 bases matching. The clonotype originates from a man aged 18-30 years in good health. At the DNA level, the sequence is TGTGCCAGCAGTCCACCTTTGAGGGGACATATTGGAGCTTTCTTT. Translated, it reads CASSPPLRGHIGAFF.